This T cell receptor beta chain was recovered during a study of T cell changes during pregnancy in multiple sclerosis. Clones were sequenced by immunoSEQ multiplex PCR, and TCRdb holds only the in-frame ones, with some missing. The data contain approximately 64,000 clones, less than 95% of them singletons. With V trimmed by 5 bases and J by 4 bases, 11 bases remained unmatched. The CDR3 has 15 residues. The germline V gene has CDR1 SEHNR and CDR2 FQNEAQ (reference sequence). The source is a female donor in good health, enrolled as a control in a pregnancy study. The sequenced sample was peripheral blood, obtained in the second trimester of pregnancy. The J gene is TRBJ2-7, the V gene TRBV7-9, with 7 bases identical to TRBD2. CDR3 nucleotide sequence: TGTGCCAGCAGCGGCCGTGGGAGGGGTGCATACGAGCAGTACTTC. Residues: CASSGRGRGAYEQYF.